A selection of T cell receptor beta chains follows, all from one sample in a study of shared clonotypes between healthy human individuals. Sequenced by immunoSEQ multiplex PCR; TCRdb stores in-frame clones only, minus some. This sample has 1.6 million or so clones, with roughly 96% found just once. The sample taken for sequencing was naive CD4+ T cells sorted from blood. The receptors stem from a man aged 25-45 years in good health. Both conserved end residues are part of each CDR3. D genes are given only for firm matches. The size field is filled for only some rows; it gives once, few, many or a size class.

v_call,d_call,cdr3_length,clone_size,j_call,cdr3_aa,cdr3_nt
TRBV12-1,NA,15,NA,TRBJ1-2,CASSFVTGRNYGYTF,TGTGCCAGCAGCTTTGTTACAGGAAGAAACTATGGCTACACCTTC
TRBV27,TRBD2,14,NA,TRBJ2-7,CASRGGMSSYEQYF,TGTGCCAGCAGGGGGGGGATGAGCTCCTACGAGCAGTACTTC
TRBV28,TRBD2,13,NA,TRBJ2-7,CASSPSGRREQYF,TGTGCCAGCAGCCCTAGCGGGAGGCGCGAGCAGTACTTC
TRBV10-3,NA,12,NA,TRBJ2-5,CAIMGAGETQYF,TGTGCCATCATGGGGGCGGGGGAGACCCAGTACTTC
TRBV6-1,NA,15,NA,TRBJ2-1,CASRDRSYPYNEQFF,TGTGCCAGCAGGGACAGATCCTATCCCTACAATGAGCAGTTCTTC
TRBV5-5,TRBD2,14,NA,TRBJ2-1,CASRALAGRMEQFF,TGTGCCAGCAGGGCACTAGCGGGACGTATGGAGCAGTTCTTC
TRBV10-3,NA,12,NA,TRBJ2-7,CAISELGKSQYF,TGTGCCATCAGTGAGCTTGGGAAGAGTCAGTACTTC
TRBV27,NA,15,NA,TRBJ1-5,CASSLLGTGNQPQHF,TGTGCCAGCAGTTTATTGGGGACGGGCAATCAGCCCCAGCATTTT
TRBV18,NA,15,once,TRBJ1-4,CASSQLWGLGEKLFF,TGTGCCAGCTCACAATTGTGGGGTTTGGGTGAAAAACTGTTTTTT
TRBV7-3,NA,16,once,TRBJ2-6,CASSLRLGVGANVLTF,TGTGCCAGCAGCTTACGGTTGGGTGTAGGGGCCAACGTCCTGACTTTC
TRBV6-5,NA,13,NA,TRBJ2-7,CASSYAQGSEQYF,TGTGCCAGCAGTTACGCGCAGGGATCCGAGCAGTACTTC
TRBV2,NA,13,NA,TRBJ2-2,CASRMEVEGELFF,TGTGCCAGCAGGATGGAGGTCGAGGGGGAGCTGTTTTTT
TRBV5-4,TRBD1,15,NA,TRBJ2-7,CASSRPGQGADEQYF,TGTGCCAGCAGCCGACCGGGACAGGGGGCTGACGAGCAGTACTTC
TRBV7-8,NA,11,NA,TRBJ2-1,CASSHKTEQFF,TGTGCCAGCAGTCATAAGACGGAGCAGTTCTTC
TRBV28,NA,15,NA,TRBJ1-4,CASSLREAYNEKLFF,TGTGCCAGCAGTTTACGGGAGGCCTATAATGAAAAACTGTTTTTT
TRBV5-1,NA,14,NA,TRBJ1-1,CASSLEKGSTEAFF,TGCGCCAGCAGCCTCGAGAAGGGGAGCACTGAAGCTTTCTTT
TRBV9,NA,16,NA,TRBJ1-1,CASSLISGRGNTEAFF,TGTGCCAGCAGTTTGATATCGGGGAGGGGGAACACTGAAGCTTTCTTT
TRBV28,NA,13,NA,TRBJ1-5,CASRTGAVQPQHF,TGTGCCAGCCGTACAGGCGCCGTGCAGCCCCAGCATTTT
TRBV5-8,TRBD1,17,NA,TRBJ2-2,CASSLLPPGQGTGELFF,TGTGCCAGCAGCTTACTACCCCCGGGACAGGGGACCGGGGAGCTGTTTTTT
TRBV5-4,NA,13,NA,TRBJ1-4,CASSLGRDEKLFF,TGTGCCAGCAGCTTAGGCCGCGATGAAAAACTGTTTTTT
TRBV21-1,NA,11,once,TRBJ1-2,CASSVSGGYTF,TGTGCCAGCAGCGTTAGCGGCGGCTACACCTTC
TRBV5-1,NA,16,NA,TRBJ2-1,CASSAGFGNFYNEQFF,TGCGCCAGCAGCGCAGGATTTGGGAATTTCTACAATGAGCAGTTCTTC
TRBV7-9,NA,16,NA,TRBJ2-7,CASSSRAGASSYEQYF,TGTGCCAGCAGCTCTCGGGCAGGGGCTTCCTCCTACGAGCAGTACTTC
TRBV2,NA,17,once,TRBJ1-1,CASSQVRLIGPNTEAFF,TGTGCCAGCAGCCAGGTCAGGCTCATTGGACCTAACACTGAAGCTTTCTTT
TRBV28,TRBD1,15,NA,TRBJ1-2,CASSLYTGVNYGYTF,TGTGCCAGCAGTTTATATACAGGGGTCAACTATGGCTACACCTTC
TRBV9,NA,16,NA,TRBJ2-1,CASSVARGSGYNEQFF,TGTGCCAGCAGCGTAGCTAGGGGTAGCGGCTACAATGAGCAGTTCTTC
TRBV7-2,TRBD1,14,NA,TRBJ1-3,CASSQDRAGNTIYF,TGTGCCAGCAGCCAGGACAGGGCTGGAAACACCATATATTTT
TRBV11-2,NA,14,NA,TRBJ1-1,CASSLGLVFTEAFF,TGTGCCAGCAGCTTAGGGTTGGTTTTCACTGAAGCTTTCTTT
TRBV19,NA,15,NA,TRBJ2-1,CASAPTALGPDEQFF,TGTGCCAGCGCCCCGACAGCCCTTGGGCCGGATGAGCAGTTCTTC
TRBV5-1,NA,17,NA,TRBJ2-3,CASSSLPPGARTDTQYF,TGCGCCAGCAGCTCCTTGCCCCCCGGAGCCCGCACAGATACGCAGTATTTT
TRBV25-1,TRBD1,18,NA,TRBJ2-7,CASSGYPLRQGESYEQYF,TGTGCCAGCAGTGGATACCCGCTTCGACAGGGTGAGTCCTACGAGCAGTACTTC
TRBV2,TRBD2,13,NA,TRBJ2-1,CASNPDLAGKQFF,TGTGCCAGCAATCCGGATTTAGCGGGGAAGCAGTTCTTC
TRBV30,TRBD1,13,NA,TRBJ2-2,CAMGQAGTGELFF,TGTGCCATGGGACAGGCGGGCACCGGGGAGCTGTTTTTT
TRBV9,NA,14,NA,TRBJ2-2,CASSVAARTGELFF,TGTGCCAGCAGCGTAGCTGCCAGAACCGGGGAGCTGTTTTTT
TRBV28,TRBD1,13,once,TRBJ1-2,CASSLGQVYGYTF,TGTGCCAGCAGTCTGGGACAGGTCTATGGCTACACCTTC
TRBV5-4,NA,14,NA,TRBJ2-4,CASSRERAKNIQYF,TGTGCCAGCAGCCGGGAAAGGGCCAAAAACATTCAGTACTTC
TRBV7-2,TRBD1,15,once,TRBJ2-3,CASSPWGTETDTQYF,TGTGCCAGCAGCCCTTGGGGGACAGAAACAGATACGCAGTATTTT
TRBV7-9,NA,14,NA,TRBJ2-7,CASRPAGSTYEQYF,TGTGCCAGCAGGCCGGCGGGGTCTACCTACGAGCAGTACTTC
TRBV6-1,NA,14,NA,TRBJ2-6,CASTRFSGANVLTF,TGTGCCAGCACTAGGTTTAGTGGGGCCAACGTCCTGACTTTC
TRBV9,NA,15,once,TRBJ1-5,CASSTGGYSNQPQHF,TGTGCCAGCAGTACCGGGGGATATAGCAATCAGCCCCAGCATTTT
TRBV7-2,NA,14,NA,TRBJ2-7,CASSHQVPSYEQYF,TGTGCCAGCAGCCATCAAGTTCCCTCCTACGAGCAGTACTTC
TRBV5-1,TRBD1,16,NA,TRBJ1-1,CASSLMGTGVNTEAFF,TGCGCCAGCAGCTTGATGGGGACAGGTGTGAACACTGAAGCTTTCTTT
TRBV28,NA,14,NA,TRBJ1-2,CASSLRHVNYGYTF,TGTGCCAGCAGTTTACGCCACGTAAACTATGGCTACACCTTC
TRBV29-1,NA,15,NA,TRBJ1-1,CSVVTSVDMNTEAFF,TGCAGCGTTGTAACGTCAGTAGATATGAACACTGAAGCTTTCTTT
TRBV29-1,NA,14,NA,TRBJ2-1,CSVDGTVGRNEQFF,TGCAGCGTTGATGGGACCGTAGGGCGGAATGAGCAGTTCTTC
TRBV6-6,NA,15,NA,TRBJ2-2,CASFTRVLNTGELFF,TGTGCCAGCTTCACTCGGGTCCTAAACACCGGGGAGCTGTTTTTT
TRBV30,TRBD1,15,once,TRBJ2-5,CAWSSRQGVGQTQYF,TGTGCCTGGAGTTCGAGACAGGGGGTCGGACAGACCCAGTACTTC